A selection of T cell receptor beta chains follows, all from one sample in a study of blood T cell repertoires in COVID-19. Generated by immunoSEQ multiplex PCR, the TCRdb table keeps only in-frame clones and is missing some. The top ten hold around 7.5% of the sample, which has about 240,000 clones, roughly 81% seen once. The sequencing input was peripheral blood. Receptor source: a woman over 75 with COVID-19, enrolled during active disease. Both conserved end residues are trimmed from each CDR3. Each record gives: J gene, V gene, CDR3 protein.

TRBJ1-5,TRBV18,ASSGTGASKQH
TRBJ1-5,TRBV28,ASSWTGPNQPQH
TRBJ2-1,TRBV9,ASSVGVGAYNEQF
TRBJ2-6,TRBV19,ASSIRRGSGANVLT
TRBJ2-1,TRBV18,ASSPRTSGSDEQF
TRBJ2-3,TRBV11-2,ASSLAGRNTQY
TRBJ2-3,TRBV3-1/TRBV3-2,ASSRGGGSDTQY
TRBJ1-1,TRBV12-3/TRBV12-4,ASRPGNTEAF
TRBJ1-1,TRBV11-2,ASSPARGNTEAF
TRBJ1-6,TRBV19,ASTLGTGISPLH
TRBJ2-6,TRBV5-6,ASSLVGGRLSGANVLT
TRBJ2-5,TRBV19,ASSKGYLLGEETQY
TRBJ1-5,TRBV28,ASSPAGPNQPQH
TRBJ2-7,TRBV3-1/TRBV3-2,ASSQEGGMY
TRBJ1-3,TRBV3-1/TRBV3-2,ASSQARVAGNTIY
TRBJ1-2,TRBV4-1,ASSQIGSQRNGYT
TRBJ1-3,TRBV2,ASSVGGNTIY
TRBJ2-3,TRBV9,ASSVTRTDTQY
TRBJ2-5,TRBV11-1,ASSTRQGQETQY
TRBJ1-3,TRBV9,ASSVAGTFSGNTIY
TRBJ2-3,TRBV5-1,ASSPRLAISTDTQY
TRBJ1-4,TRBV13,ASSQGAPREKLF